This TCR beta chain was captured by sequencing in a study of OX40 agonist ivuxolimab in advanced cancers. Broadly, across the study: Ivuxolimab, which targeted the costimulatory receptor OX40 (CD134), was an agonistic, fully human IgG2 monoclonal antibody. Intravenous ivuxolimab was administered to patients every 2 weeks at six dose levels: 0.01, 0.1, 0.3, 1.5, 3 and 10 mg/kg. Among the 52 dose-escalation patients, about 19 had hepatocellular carcinoma, roughly 15 melanoma, 9 renal cell carcinoma and 9 head and neck cancer. The dose-escalation cohort was about 83% male with a mean age of approximately 59 years, ranging from 23 to 79. Patients were allowed to have had prior anti-PD-1, anti-PD-L1 or anti-CTLA-4 therapy, and roughly 40% of the dose-escalation patients had been treated with checkpoint inhibitors. Three dose-escalation patients achieved partial responses, one with hepatocellular carcinoma and two with cutaneous melanoma. Peripheral TCRbeta sequencing was intended to test whether TCR sequence diversity was altered and clonal T-cell expansion was caused by ivuxolimab. The paper covers the monotherapy dose-escalation part of the phase I ivuxolimab trial, which included N ≈ 57 patients. General findings and caveats noted by the study authors: Antigen specificity was not determined for the clonally expanded peripheral T cells. At doses of 0.1 to 3.0 mg/kg, clonal expansion of both CD4+ and CD8+ blood T cells was observed from baseline to week 6. Partial responders in the 0.1-3.0 mg/kg groups had among the lowest normalized peripheral clonal expansion, especially among CD8+ T cells. Low levels of normalized T-cell clonal expansion were also seen in some patients who did not respond. After ivuxolimab, expanded clones were on average more numerous among CD8+ T cells than among CD4+ T cells.

CDR3 length: 13 amino acids, cysteine to phenylalanine. This entry keeps only the CDR3 DNA: 39 bases, framed from base 1. Trimming takes 6 bases off V and 8 bases off J; junction bases not matched to a gene: 5. The germline V gene sets CDR1 to SNHLY and CDR2 to FYNNEI. To sequence the TCRbeta CDR3 region, genomic DNA was isolated from the sorted cells. TCRbeta CDR3 regions were sequenced using the immunoSEQ Assay. The table comes from immuneACCESS by way of TCRdb, which keeps in-frame sequences with V and J called. Part of the clones is missing from these tables; in studies checked, under half for an unresolved V gene and the rest for unknown reasons. In this sample the table shows under 85,000 clones, about 88% of which occur a single time. Around 2.5% of the sample rests with the top ten. The trial excluded patients who had a history of autoimmune disease or were on systemic immunosuppression. Peripheral blood for TCR sequencing was drawn from every dose cohort at baseline, at cycle 4 day 1 and at cycle 7 day 1. The samples were taken from a phase I, first-in-human, multicenter, open-label dose-escalation trial of ivuxolimab. Adults with locally advanced or metastatic melanoma, renal cell, hepatocellular, or head and neck squamous cell carcinoma were enrolled in the trial. Before TCR sequencing, CD4+ T cells and CD8+ T cells from peripheral blood were sorted into separate populations.

Concerning this clone: Its antigen remains undetermined. No per-base quality is available; no much larger clone lies one base away.

The material was CD4+ or CD8+ T cells sorted from blood, obtained in a trial of the OX40 agonist ivuxolimab. This receptor was obtained from an adult with an advanced solid tumor such as melanoma, head and neck, liver or kidney cancer. The rearranged chain carries TRBV2 and TRBJ1-2, with TRBD1 matching 11 junction bases. The encoded CDR3 is CASRDRGPWGYTF. The DNA is TGTGCCAGCAGGGACAGGGGGCCTTGGGGCTACACCTTC.